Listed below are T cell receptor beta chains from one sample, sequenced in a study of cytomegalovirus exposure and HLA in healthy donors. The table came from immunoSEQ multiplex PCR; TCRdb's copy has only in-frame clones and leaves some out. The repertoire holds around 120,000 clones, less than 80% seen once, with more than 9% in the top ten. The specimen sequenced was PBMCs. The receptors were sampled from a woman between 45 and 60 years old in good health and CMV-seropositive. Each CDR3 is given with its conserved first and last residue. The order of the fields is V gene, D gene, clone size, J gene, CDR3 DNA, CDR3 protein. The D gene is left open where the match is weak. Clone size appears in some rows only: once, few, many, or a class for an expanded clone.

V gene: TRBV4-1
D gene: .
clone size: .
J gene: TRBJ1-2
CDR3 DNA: TGCGCCAGCAGCCAAGTTGCAGGGGAATATGGCTACACCTTC
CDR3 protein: CASSQVAGEYGYTF

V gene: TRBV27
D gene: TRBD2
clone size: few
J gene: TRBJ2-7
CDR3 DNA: TGTGCCAGCCGTGGTGGGACTACCTACGAGCAGTACTTC
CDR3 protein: CASRGGTTYEQYF

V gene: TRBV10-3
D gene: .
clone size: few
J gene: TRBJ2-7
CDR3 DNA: TGTGCCATCAGTGAACGACAGGAGGCCTACGAGCAGTACTTC
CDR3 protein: CAISERQEAYEQYF

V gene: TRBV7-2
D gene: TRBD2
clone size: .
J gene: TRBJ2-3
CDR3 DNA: TGTGCCAGCAGCTTAGCGCGGGGTAGCGGGATGGCAGATACGCAGTATTTT
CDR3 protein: CASSLARGSGMADTQYF

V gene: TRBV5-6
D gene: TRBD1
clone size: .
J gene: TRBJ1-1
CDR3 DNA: TGTGCCAGCAGTAAAGACAGGGGGCGGGAAGCTTTCTTT
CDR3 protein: CASSKDRGREAFF

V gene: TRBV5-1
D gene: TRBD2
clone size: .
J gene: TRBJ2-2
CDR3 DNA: TGCGCCAGCAGCTTGCGGGGGGATTACACCGGGGAGCTGTTTTTT
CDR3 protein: CASSLRGDYTGELFF

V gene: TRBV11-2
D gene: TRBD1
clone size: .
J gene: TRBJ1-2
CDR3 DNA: TGTGCCAGCAGCGGGACAGGTGCTAACTATGGCTACACCTTC
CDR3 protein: CASSGTGANYGYTF

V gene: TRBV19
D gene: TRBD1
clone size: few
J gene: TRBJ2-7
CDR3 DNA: TGTGCCAGTACCGAACAGGGGTCAGAGAAGCAGTACTTC
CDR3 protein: CASTEQGSEKQYF

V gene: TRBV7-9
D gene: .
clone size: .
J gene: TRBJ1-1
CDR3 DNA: TGTGCCAGCAGCTTAGCGATTGATAGTGAAGCTTTCTTT
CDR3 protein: CASSLAIDSEAFF

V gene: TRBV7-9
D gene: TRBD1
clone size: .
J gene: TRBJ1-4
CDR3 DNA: TGTGCCAGCAGAGATCAGGGGGCAGGGGAAAAACTGTTTTTT
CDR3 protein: CASRDQGAGEKLFF

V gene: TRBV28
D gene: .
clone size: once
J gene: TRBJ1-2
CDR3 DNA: TGTGCCAGCACCTGGGGGGGGAATTATGGCTACACCTTC
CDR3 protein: CASTWGGNYGYTF

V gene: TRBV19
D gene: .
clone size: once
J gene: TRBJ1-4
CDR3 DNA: TGTGCCAGTACTCCTTCAGGCTTGACTAATGAAAAACTGTTTTTT
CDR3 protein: CASTPSGLTNEKLFF

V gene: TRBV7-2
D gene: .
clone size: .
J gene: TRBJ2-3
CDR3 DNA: TGTGCCAGCAGCTTCCGCAGGCAATCGGATACGCAGTATTTT
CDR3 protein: CASSFRRQSDTQYF

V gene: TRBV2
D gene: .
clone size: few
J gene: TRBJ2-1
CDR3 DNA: TGTGCCAGCATGGCGGATGGAGGGAATGAGCAGTTCTTC
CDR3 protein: CASMADGGNEQFF

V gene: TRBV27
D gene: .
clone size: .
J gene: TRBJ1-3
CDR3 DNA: TGTGCCAGCAGTTTATCGGGCAGGGCCGGAGCTGGAAACACCATATATTTT
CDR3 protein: CASSLSGRAGAGNTIYF

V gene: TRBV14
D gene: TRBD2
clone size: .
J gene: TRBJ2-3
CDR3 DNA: TGTGCCAGCAGCCCTTGGACTAGCGGACTCACAGATACGCAGTATTTT
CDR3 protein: CASSPWTSGLTDTQYF

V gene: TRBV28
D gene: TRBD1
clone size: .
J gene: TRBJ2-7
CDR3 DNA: TGTGCCAGCACCGGGACAGGGTACCGCGAGCAGTACTTC
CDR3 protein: CASTGTGYREQYF

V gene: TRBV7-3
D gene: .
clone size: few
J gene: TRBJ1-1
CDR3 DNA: TGTGCCAGCAGCTTAAGTCCCAATGGACAACGAACGGAAGCTTTCTTT
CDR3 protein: CASSLSPNGQRTEAFF

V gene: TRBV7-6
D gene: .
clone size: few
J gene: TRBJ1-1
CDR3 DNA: TGTGCCAGCAGCGTCGGTCCTAACACTGAAGCTTTCTTT
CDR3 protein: CASSVGPNTEAFF

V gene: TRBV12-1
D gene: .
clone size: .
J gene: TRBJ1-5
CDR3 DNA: TGTGCCAGCAGCTCGGGGACAGGGAATCAGCCCCAGCATTTT
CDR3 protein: CASSSGTGNQPQHF

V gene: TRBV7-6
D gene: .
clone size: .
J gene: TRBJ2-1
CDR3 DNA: TGTGCCAGCAGCTTAGGCGGGGGCGGGAGAAGGGGTGAGCAGTTCTTC
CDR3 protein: CASSLGGGGRRGEQFF

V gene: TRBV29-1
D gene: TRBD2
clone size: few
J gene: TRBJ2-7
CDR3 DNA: TGCAGCGTTGAAGATGGGGTGGGGACTAGCGGGAGCTCCGGGTACGAGCAGTACTTC
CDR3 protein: CSVEDGVGTSGSSGYEQYF

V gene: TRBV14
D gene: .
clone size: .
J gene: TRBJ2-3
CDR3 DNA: TGTGCCAGCAGCCCTGCTCAGACAGTCCGCGCAGATACGCAGTATTTT
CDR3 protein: CASSPAQTVRADTQYF

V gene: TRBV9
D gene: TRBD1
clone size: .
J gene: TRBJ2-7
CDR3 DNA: TGTGCCAGCAGCGCAGGACAGGGGAGCTCCTACGAGCAGTACTTC
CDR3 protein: CASSAGQGSSYEQYF

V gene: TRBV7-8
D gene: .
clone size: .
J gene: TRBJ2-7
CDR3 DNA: TGTGCCAGCAGCCAGGTAAACGAGCAGTACTTC
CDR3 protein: CASSQVNEQYF

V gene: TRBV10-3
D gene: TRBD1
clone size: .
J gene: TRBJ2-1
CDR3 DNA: TGTGCCACGGACATCCCGGGACAGATGAATGAGCAGTTCTTC
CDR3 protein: CATDIPGQMNEQFF

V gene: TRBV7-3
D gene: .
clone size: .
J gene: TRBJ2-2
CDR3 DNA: TGTGCCAGCAGCCCCTCCAGGGGAGACGGGGAGCTGTTTTTT
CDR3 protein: CASSPSRGDGELFF

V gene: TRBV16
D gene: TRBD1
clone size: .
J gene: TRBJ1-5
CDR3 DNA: TGTGCCAGCCAGGGCGAAGACAGGGGGGGTCAGCCCCAGCATTTT
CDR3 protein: CASQGEDRGGQPQHF

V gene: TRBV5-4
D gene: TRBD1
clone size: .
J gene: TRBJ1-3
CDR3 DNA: TGTGCCAGCAGCAAAGGACAGGGCAGCTCTGGAAACACCATATATTTT
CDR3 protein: CASSKGQGSSGNTIYF